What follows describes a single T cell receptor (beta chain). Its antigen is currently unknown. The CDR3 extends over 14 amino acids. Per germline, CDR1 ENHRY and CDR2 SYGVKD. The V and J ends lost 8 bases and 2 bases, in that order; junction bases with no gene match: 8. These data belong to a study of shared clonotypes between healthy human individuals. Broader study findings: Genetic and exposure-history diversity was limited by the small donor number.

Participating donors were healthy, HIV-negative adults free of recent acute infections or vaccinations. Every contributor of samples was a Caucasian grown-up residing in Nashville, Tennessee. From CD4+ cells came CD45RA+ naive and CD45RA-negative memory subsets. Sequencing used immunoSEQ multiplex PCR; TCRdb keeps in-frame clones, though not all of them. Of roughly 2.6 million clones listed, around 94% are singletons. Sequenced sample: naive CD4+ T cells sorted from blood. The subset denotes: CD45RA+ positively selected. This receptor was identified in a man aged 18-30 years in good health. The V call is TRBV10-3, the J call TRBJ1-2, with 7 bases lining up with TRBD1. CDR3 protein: CAIQGQDGNYGYTF. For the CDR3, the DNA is TGTGCCATCCAAGGACAGGATGGCAACTATGGCTACACCTTC.